This entry lists 16 T cell receptor beta chains sequenced from one sample in a study of blood T cell repertoires in COVID-19. Repertoires were generated with immunoSEQ multiplex PCR, while TCRdb's copy carries only in-frame clones and drops some. The sample lists about 300,000 clones, 89% seen once, with 5% to 7% in the top ten. The specimen was peripheral blood. These receptors were obtained from a man in his late teens or twenties who had recovered from COVID-19.

The chain links TRBV5-1 to TRBJ2-1; D possibly corresponds to TRBD1 (5 bases). The germline gives CDR1 SGHRS, CDR2 YFSETQ. The CDR3 has 16 residues. V dropped 1 base and J dropped 5 bases, with 16 bases sitting between them. For the CDR3, the DNA is TGCGCCAGCAGCTTGAAACAGGTTATTTGGGACAATGAGCAGTTCTTC. It translates to CASSLKQVIWDNEQFF.

The chain joins TRBV24-1 to TRBJ2-1; 13 bases line up with TRBD2. After removal of 4 bases from V and 10 bases from J, the junction contained 9 bases not matched to a gene. Germline CDR1 KGHDR, CDR2 SFDVKD. The length of the CDR3 is 16 residues. CDR3 sequence (DNA): TGTGCCACCAGTGACTCTGGACTAGCGGGAGCGGGGGAGCAGTTCTTC. Amino acid sequence: CATSDSGLAGAGEQFF.

J is TRBJ2-1 and V is TRBV4-2; 9 positions match TRBD1. This CDR3 region has 18 residues. Germline V gene lookup returns CDR1 LGHNA and CDR2 YNFKEQ. J was trimmed by 4 bases and V by 0 bases; bases with no gene match: 10. Here the CDR3 DNA reads TGTGCCAGCAGCCAAGATCTCACCGGGACAGGGAGATACAATGAGCAGTTCTTC. This codes for CASSQDLTGTGRYNEQFF.

The rearrangement links TRBV7-2 to TRBJ2-7; possible D gene TRBD1, 8 bases. Looked up from germline, CDR1 is SGHTA and CDR2 is FQGNSA. This CDR3 contains 18 residues. Trimming removed 4 bases at V and 5 bases at J, with 27 bases between. CDR3 in DNA: TGTGCCAGCAGCTCTGGGGGGGGACAGGCCATGGCGTTGCACGAGCAGTACTTC. Translated: CASSSGGGQAMALHEQYF.

This clone was seen just once. V usage is TRBV19 and J usage is TRBJ1-3; D is unresolved. The V end lost 2 bases, the J end lost 0 bases, and 8 bases lay between the germline ends. CDR3 size: 15 residues. CDR1 is LNHDA and CDR2 is SQIVND in the germline V gene (reference sequence). CDR3 protein: CASSIQVSSGNTIYF. In DNA form, the CDR3 reads TGTGCCAGTAGTATACAAGTGAGCTCTGGAAACACCATATATTTT. The full variable domain, rest sourced from reference TRBV19 and TRBJ1-3, is DGGITQSPKYLFRKEGQNVTLSCEQNLNHDAMYWYRQDPGQGLRLIYYSQIVNDFQKGDIAEGYSVSREKKESFPLTVTSAQKNPTAFYLCASSIQVSSGNTIYFGEGSWLTVV.

The chain is built from TRBV7-6 and TRBJ1-4; D is perhaps TRBD1 (6 bases). The ends were cut back, 5 bases at V and 4 bases at J, with 11 bases in the middle. There are 14 residues in the CDR3. Germline V gene lookup returns CDR1 SGHVS and CDR2 FNYEAQ. The CDR3 coding sequence is TGTGCCAGCAGCCTAGACAGGCTTAATGAAAAACTGTTTTTT. This codes for CASSLDRLNEKLFF.

J is TRBJ1-6 and V is TRBV7-2; D is ambiguous. Germline assignment: CDR1 SGHTA and CDR2 FQGNSA. V lost 4 bases, J lost 6 bases, and 7 bases lay in between. This CDR3 contains 13 residues. CDR3: CASSSVVNSPLHF. The CDR3, as DNA: TGTGCCAGCAGCTCAGTGGTTAATTCACCCCTCCACTTT.

The chain combines TRBV13 with TRBJ1-1, with D maybe TRBD1 (6 bases). The CDR3 loop spans 17 amino acids. V was pared by 2 bases and J by 1 base, with 17 bases between. In germline, CDR1 is PRHDT, CDR2 FYEKMQ (reference sequence). As DNA, the CDR3 is TGTGCCAGCAGCTTATTCGGTGGGGGCCGAGGGAACACTGAAGCTTTCTTT. The encoded protein is CASSLFGGGRGNTEAFF.

The chain couples TRBV15 to TRBJ2-1; the D is unclear. From germline, CDR1 is LNHNV and CDR2 YYDKDF (reference sequence). This CDR3 is built from 15 residues. Trimming left V 0 bases short and J 10 bases short, with 16 bases between. CDR3 sequence: CATSRDKVLTGEQFF. For the CDR3, the DNA is TGTGCCACCAGCAGAGATAAGGTGTTAACCGGGGAGCAGTTCTTC.

The count of this clone is one. V gene TRBV7-9 combines with J gene TRBJ1-1; 9 bases map to TRBD1. Germline V gene sequence: CDR1 SEHNR, CDR2 FQNEAQ (reference sequence). The CDR3 spans 15 residues. V was clipped by 10 bases and J by 4 bases; unmatched bases: 13. CDR3 sequence: CAISPGTGRGTEAFF. CDR3 in DNA: TGTGCCATAAGCCCGGGGACAGGGCGCGGCACTGAAGCTTTCTTT.

The chain has TRBV5-6 and TRBJ1-5; D gene uncertain. CDR1 and CDR2 (germline): SGHDT, YYEEEE. This CDR3 is 14 amino acids long. Trimming stripped 5 bases from V and 7 bases from J, with 16 bases between. The CDR3 spells CASSPSSGFQPQHF. Here the CDR3 DNA reads TGTGCCAGCAGTCCCTCTAGCGGGTTCCAGCCCCAGCATTTT.

CDR3 region: CASSLEGGAYQETQYF. The CDR3, as DNA: TGTGCCAGCAGCTTAGAGGGCGGGGCGTACCAAGAGACCCAGTACTTC. The rearrangement joins TRBV7-2 to TRBJ2-5, with D perhaps matching TRBD2 (6 bases). The germline V gene has CDR1 SGHTA and CDR2 FQGNSA. The CDR3 extends over 16 amino acids. V lost 1 base, J lost 0 bases, and 12 bases lay in between.

The chain combines TRBV24-1 with TRBJ2-3, with 7 bases fitting TRBD1. Germline V gene lookup returns CDR1 KGHDR and CDR2 SFDVKD. V lost 5 bases, J lost 2 bases, and 3 bases stayed unmatched. This CDR3 contains 14 residues. CDR3 nucleotides: TGTGCCACCAGTGGTCAGGGGGTCACAGATACGCAGTATTTT. Encoded protein: CATSGQGVTDTQYF.

J is TRBJ2-7 and V is TRBV27; D is ambiguous. The germline V and J ends were trimmed by 7 bases and 2 bases, with 21 bases remaining between them. Germline CDR1 and CDR2: MNHEY and SMNVEV (reference sequence). There are 16 residues in the CDR3. CDR3 amino acids: CASTSTPTSTTYEQYF. The CDR3 coding sequence is TGTGCCAGCACTTCAACCCCCACGTCCACTACCTACGAGCAGTACTTC.

The genes are TRBV30 and TRBJ2-3; 7 positions match TRBD2. This CDR3 spans 14 amino acids. Germline-derived CDR1 and CDR2 are GTSNPN and SVGIG (reference sequence). Unmatched junction bases numbered 12, after V lost 5 bases and J lost 7 bases. The CDR3, as DNA: TGTGCCTGGGGGACGGAGGGAGGGCCCCATACGCAGTATTTT. It translates to CAWGTEGGPHTQYF.

The chain combines TRBV7-9 with TRBJ1-1; 7 nucleotides agree with TRBD1. J lost 1 base, V lost 6 bases, and 8 bases had no gene match. Germline values: CDR1 SEHNR, CDR2 FQNEAQ (reference sequence). This CDR3 spans 15 amino acids. CDR3 protein: CASRPPGGKNTEAFF. In DNA, the CDR3 is TGTGCCAGCAGACCCCCAGGGGGGAAGAACACTGAAGCTTTCTTT.